This entry is about one TCR beta chain. In the original workflow: For nucleated cells, counts were estimated from reference gene primer amplification. Method: immunoSEQ multiplex PCR; TCRdb's copy keeps in-frame clones and lacks some. V, J and clone size derive from that table, while D and trimming were established from the DNA sequence. The sample lists 150,000 to 200,000 clones, about 91% occurring once. In germline, CDR1 is DFQATT, CDR2 SNEGSKA (reference sequence). The CDR3 has 18 residues. After removal of 3 bases from V and 5 bases from J, the junction contained 21 bases not matched to a gene. This entry comes from a study of blood T cell repertoires in COVID-19.

The chain employs TRBV20-1 and TRBJ2-5, with 7 bases matching TRBD2. The TCR originated in a woman aged 50 to 60 with acute or convalescent COVID-19. The sample comprised peripheral blood. CDR3 in amino acids: CSASQAGAGPQGWETQYF. DNA of the CDR3: TGCAGTGCTAGTCAGGCGGGAGCAGGGCCCCAAGGGTGGGAGACCCAGTACTTC.